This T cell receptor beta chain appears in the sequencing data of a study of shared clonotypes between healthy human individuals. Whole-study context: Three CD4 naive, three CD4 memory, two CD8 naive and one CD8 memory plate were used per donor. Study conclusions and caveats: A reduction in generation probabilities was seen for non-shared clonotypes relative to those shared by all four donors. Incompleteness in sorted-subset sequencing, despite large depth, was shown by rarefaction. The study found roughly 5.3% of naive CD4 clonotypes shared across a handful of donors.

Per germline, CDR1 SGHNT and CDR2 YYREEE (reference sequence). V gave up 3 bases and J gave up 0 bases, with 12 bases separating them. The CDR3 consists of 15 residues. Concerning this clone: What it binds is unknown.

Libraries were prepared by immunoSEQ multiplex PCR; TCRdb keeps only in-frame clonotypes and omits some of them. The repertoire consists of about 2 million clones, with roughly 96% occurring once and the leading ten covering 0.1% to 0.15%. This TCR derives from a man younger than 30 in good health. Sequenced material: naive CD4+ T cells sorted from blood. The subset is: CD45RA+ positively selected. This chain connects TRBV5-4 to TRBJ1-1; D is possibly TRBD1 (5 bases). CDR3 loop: CASSWGRDLNTEAFF. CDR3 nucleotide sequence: TGTGCCAGCAGCTGGGGCAGGGACTTGAACACTGAAGCTTTCTTT. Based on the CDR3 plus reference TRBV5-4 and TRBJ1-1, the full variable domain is ETGVTQSPTHLIKTRGQQVTLRCSSQSGHNTVSWYQQALGQGPQFIFQYYREEENGRGNFPPRFSGLQFPNYSSELNVNALELDDSALYLCASSWGRDLNTEAFFGQGTRLTVV.